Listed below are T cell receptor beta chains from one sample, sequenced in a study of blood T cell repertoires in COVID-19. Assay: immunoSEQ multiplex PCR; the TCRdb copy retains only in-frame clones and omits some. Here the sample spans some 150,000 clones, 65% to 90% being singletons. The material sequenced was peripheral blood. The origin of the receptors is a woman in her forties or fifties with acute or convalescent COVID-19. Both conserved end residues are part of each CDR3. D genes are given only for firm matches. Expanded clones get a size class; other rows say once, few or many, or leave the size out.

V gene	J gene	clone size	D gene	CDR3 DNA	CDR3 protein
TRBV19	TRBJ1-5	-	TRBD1	TGTGCCAGTAGAATCCCCGGACAGGGCAATCAGCCCCAGCATTTT	CASRIPGQGNQPQHF
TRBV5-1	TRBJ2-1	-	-	TGCGCCAGCAGCTTGAGTGTAGCATCGAATGAGCAGTTCTTC	CASSLSVASNEQFF
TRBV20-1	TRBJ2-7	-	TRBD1	TGCAGTGCTGGGGGACAGTACGAGCAGTACTTC	CSAGGQYEQYF
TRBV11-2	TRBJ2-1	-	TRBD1	TGTGCCAGCAGCGGGACAGGGGGTTTCAATGAGCAGTTCTTC	CASSGTGGFNEQFF
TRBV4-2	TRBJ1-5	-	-	TGTGCCAGCAGCCAAGATGCGGATGGGAGAAATTATCAGCCCCAGCATTTT	CASSQDADGRNYQPQHF
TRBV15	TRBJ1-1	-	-	TGTGCCACCAGCAGAGCTCAGGGAACGGAGGCTTTCTTT	CATSRAQGTEAFF
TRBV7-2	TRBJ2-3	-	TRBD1	TGTGCCAGCAGCCGCAAGGTAGGACAGGGCTACCGCACAGATACGCAGTATTTT	CASSRKVGQGYRTDTQYF
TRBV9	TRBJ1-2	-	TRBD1	TGTGCCAGCAGCGTAGGGTCCACAGGGGGCGTATCATATGGCTACACCTTC	CASSVGSTGGVSYGYTF
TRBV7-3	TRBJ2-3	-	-	TGTGCCAGCAGCTTACTAGGGAGTAACACAGATACGCAGTATTTT	CASSLLGSNTDTQYF
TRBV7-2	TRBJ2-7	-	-	TGTGCCAGCAGCTTAGCTGCGGGCCCCTACGAGCAGTACTTC	CASSLAAGPYEQYF
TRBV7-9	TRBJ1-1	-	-	TGTGCCAGCAGCTTCGACACTGAAGCTTTCTTT	CASSFDTEAFF
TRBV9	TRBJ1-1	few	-	TGTGCCAGCAGCGTAGGTCCGGGGTTTAGTGTGAACACTGAAGCTTTCTTT	CASSVGPGFSVNTEAFF
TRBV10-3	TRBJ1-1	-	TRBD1	TGTGCCTCCCAGGGGGACGTCGAAGCTTTCTTT	CASQGDVEAFF
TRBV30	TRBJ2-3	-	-	TGTGCCTCCGGACGGGATTTAGATACGCAGTATTTT	CASGRDLDTQYF
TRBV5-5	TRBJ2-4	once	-	TGTGCCAGCAGCCCGACCGGGGGTGGAATGGCCAAAAACATTCAGTACTTC	CASSPTGGGMAKNIQYF
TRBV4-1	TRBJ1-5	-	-	TGCGCCAGCAGCCAAGACGGGGGGCGCCTTGCCCAGCCCCAGCATTTT	CASSQDGGRLAQPQHF
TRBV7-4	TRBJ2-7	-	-	TGTGCCAGCAGCCCAATTAGGGGGGGCTGGGTATGCGAGCAGTACTTC	CASSPIRGGWVCEQYF
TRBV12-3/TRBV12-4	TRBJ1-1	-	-	TGTGCCAGCAGATTCACAGGTGAAGCTTTCTTT	CASRFTGEAFF
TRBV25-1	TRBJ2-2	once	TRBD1	TGTGCCAGCAGTGTTACCGCAGGGGGAGAAAACACCGGGGAGCTGTTTTTT	CASSVTAGGENTGELFF